The 5 T cell receptor beta chains reported below all come from one sample, sequenced in a study of T-cell reconstitution after alpha-beta-depleted transplantation in children. Preparing the TCRbeta library involved the use of unique molecular identifiers. TCRdb reprocessed the PCR reads with MiXCR, giving one entry per CDR3 protein. Of a few hundred thousand distinct CDR3 sequences listed, 13% were seen once; the top ten hold around 2.2%. Material: PBMCs, mostly from graft donor cells, obtained 360 days after TCRalphabeta/CD19-depleted stem cell transplant. All receptors derive from a male patient aged 10-17 years who had a stem cell transplant for acute myeloid leukemia, so the T cells may come from the graft donor.

There are many counts of this clonotype. This chain uses TRBV29-1 with TRBJ2-7, with D hard to call. This CDR3 region has 15 residues. In germline, CDR1 is SQVTM, CDR2 ANQGSEA. Trimming took 4 bases from V and 3 from J, leaving 19 bases between them. In nucleotides, the CDR3 is TGCAGCGTTGTAACCCCTGTGGCGGCTAACTACGAGCAGTACTTC. This sequence encodes CSVVTPVAANYEQYF.

This clonotype has a handful of counts. The V call is TRBV7-9, the J call TRBJ2-3, with 8 nucleotides matching TRBD2. Germline CDR1 is SEHNR and CDR2 is FQNEAQ (reference sequence). V lost 10 bases and J lost 4; bases outside the gene matches: 10. CDR3 length: 14 amino acids. The CDR3 nucleotides are TGTGCCACCCCGGGGGGGGCCCTCGCAGATACGCAGTATTTT. Protein product: CATPGGALADTQYF.

The chain links TRBV12-3 or TRBV12-4 to TRBJ2-5; 9 nucleotides align to TRBD1. V lost 5 bases and J lost 5; bases outside the gene matches: 12. The CDR3 has 16 residues. Here the CDR3 reads CASSLRDRVNGETQYF. The CDR3 nucleotides read TGTGCCAGCAGTCTACGGGACAGGGTAAACGGGGAGACCCAGTACTTC.

This clonotype was picked up a small number of times. The chain is built from TRBV5-6 and TRBJ2-7; 7 positions match TRBD1. CDR1 is SGHDT and CDR2 is YYEEEE in the germline V gene. The junction had 8 bases not matched to a gene; V was cut back by 1 base and J by 4 bases. The CDR3 consists of 15 residues. The CDR3 sequence: CASSLPTGTDYEQYF. The CDR3 DNA sequence: TGTGCCAGCAGCTTGCCCACCGGGACAGATTACGAGCAGTACTTC.

This chain connects TRBV15 to TRBJ2-1; perhaps TRBD2 as D (5 bases). This CDR3 is built from 15 residues. With 6 bases removed from V and 0 bases from J, the gap between germline ends came to 12 bases. Germline assignment: CDR1 LNHNV and CDR2 YYDKDF (reference sequence). The CDR3 here is CATRIALSSYNEQFF. In DNA, the CDR3 is TGTGCCACCAGAATAGCGCTAAGCTCCTACAATGAGCAGTTCTTC.